This TCR beta chain appears in the sequencing data of a study of T cell repertoires in cytomegalovirus infection. In the study overall: Public signatures in TCR beta pointed to CMV infection and matching HLA type.

Findings and limits, study-wide: Clonotype analysis showed dominance of the ex vivo response by HLA-C-restricted CMV-specific TCR beta clonotypes. Identification of carriers of CMV plus the relevant HLA was achieved through cumulative public TCR beta family frequency.

This clonotype has more than one count but fewer than ten. Its antigen is undetermined. Trimming took off 3 bases at V and 0 bases at J, with 8 bases between the two ends. The CDR3 runs 14 residues. In germline, CDR1 is LGHNA, CDR2 YNFKEQ. TCRdb re-called the reads through MiXCR, storing one row per CDR3 protein. In the table there are 200,000 to 300,000 distinct CDR3 sequences, roughly an eighth of which are singletons. The source is a human donor in good health (CMV status not recorded). Some clones in this sample may be carry-over from other donors' samples. Source material: PBMCs. The chain has TRBV4-2 and TRBJ1-1; D is uncertain. The CDR3 loop reads CASSQSNMNTEAFF. CDR3 in DNA: TGTGCCAGCAGCCAGAGCAATATGAACACTGAAGCTTTCTTT.